A single count supports the clone carrying this TCR beta chain. This specimen comes from a study of blood T cell repertoires in COVID-19. In the authors' methods: From reference gene primer amplification, estimates of nucleated cell counts were derived. Assay used: immunoSEQ multiplex PCR; TCRdb lists only in-frame clones, some missing. V and J calls and clone size come straight from that table; D and trimming were deduced from the DNA. This table has approximately 220,000 clones, approximately 81% appearing once. The CDR3 is made up of 12 amino acids. Germline V gene lookup returns CDR1 SNHLY and CDR2 FYNNEI. V lost 3 bases and J 8 bases, leaving 11 bases between the germline ends.

Specimen: peripheral blood. This clonotype originated in a man between 50 and 59 years old who had recovered from COVID-19. The chain links TRBV2 to TRBJ2-7; D might be TRBD2 (6 bases). The DNA for the CDR3 is TGTGCCAGCAGTGACCAGGGAGGAAAGCAGTACTTC. Amino acids: CASSDQGGKQYF.